Each of the 21 T cell receptor beta chains below was sequenced from the same sample in a study of T cell therapy after organ transplantation. Antigens for these TCRs are unknown. The method was immunoSEQ multiplex PCR; TCRdb's version includes in-frame clones alone and lacks a portion of them. Seen here are 2,000 to 2,500 clones, under 85% observed once, and the top ten hold around 30%. The sample in question was CD8+ T cells from blood, obtained before autologous CMV-specific T cell therapy. The receptors were sampled from a human patient who had received a solid organ transplant and had CMV disease.

This clone was picked up one time. The gene calls are TRBV30 and TRBJ2-5, with D unclear. The V and J ends lost 4 bases and 1 base respectively, with 13 bases between them. Per germline, CDR1 GTSNPN and CDR2 SVGIG (reference sequence). The CDR3 sequence is 14 residues long. The CDR3 sequence: CAWNRIPFQETQYF. As DNA, the CDR3 is TGTGCCTGGAATCGCATTCCCTTCCAAGAGACCCAGTACTTC.

This clone is a singleton in its sample. The chain carries TRBV25-1 and TRBJ2-3; the match to TRBD1 covers 8 bases. The CDR3 extends over 13 amino acids. The V segment lost 6 bases and the J segment 6 bases; nucleotides outside the gene matches: 5. Germline lookup yields CDR1 MGHDK and CDR2 SYGVNS. CDR3 sequence: CASSQGAGDTQYF. In nucleotides, the CDR3 is TGTGCCAGCAGCCAGGGGGCAGGGGATACGCAGTATTTT.

The chain employs TRBV19 and TRBJ2-2, with 10 positions matching TRBD1. Germline V gene data show CDR1 as LNHDA and CDR2 as SQIVND (reference sequence). V shed 6 bases, J shed 5 bases, and the junction held 6 bases outside the gene matches. This CDR3 has 15 amino acids. The chain's CDR3 is CASSLGTGVTGELFF. CDR3 nucleotides: TGTGCCAGTAGCCTCGGGACAGGGGTTACCGGGGAGCTGTTTTTT.

The chain carries TRBV11-2 and TRBJ2-6; D unresolved. Trimming cost V 0 bases and J 0 bases, with 12 bases left between them. Germline V gene lookup returns CDR1 SGHAT and CDR2 FQNNGV. This CDR3 region has 18 residues. Here the CDR3 reads CASSLDPVDRSGANVLTF. In nucleotides, the CDR3 is TGTGCCAGCAGCTTAGATCCTGTAGACCGCTCTGGGGCCAACGTCCTGACTTTC.

This CDR3 is CASSLVEGNEQFF. The DNA for the CDR3 is TGTGCCAGCAGCTTAGTGGAGGGGAATGAGCAGTTCTTC. The chain is built from TRBV7-6 and TRBJ2-1; possibly TRBD2 for D (6 bases). The CDR3 has 13 amino acids. V was pared by 1 base and J by 7 bases, with 8 bases between. The germline V gene has CDR1 SGHVS and CDR2 FNYEAQ.

The CDR3 spells CASSTGPRWLAGDNEQFF. Written as DNA, the CDR3 is TGTGCCAGCAGCACAGGCCCCCGGTGGCTAGCGGGTGATAATGAGCAGTTCTTC. The chain joins TRBV7-2 to TRBJ2-1; 8 positions agree with TRBD2. The J segment lost 7 bases and the V segment lost 5 bases, leaving 19 bases of the junction unmatched. The germline V gene has CDR1 SGHTA and CDR2 FQGNSA. The CDR3 is 18 amino acids.

The J gene is TRBJ2-3, the V gene TRBV27; 8 nucleotides align to TRBD1. Germline trimming cut 10 bases from V and 0 bases from J; bases unmatched to any gene: 6. This CDR3 region has 14 residues. The V gene's germline CDR1 is MNHEY and CDR2 SMNVEV (reference sequence). CDR3 residues: CAIGTGASTDTQYF. DNA of the CDR3: TGTGCCATCGGGACAGGCGCTAGCACAGATACGCAGTATTTT.

This clone was picked up one time. The chain recombines TRBV21-1 with TRBJ2-5; the D call of TRBD2 is as the table states it, not checked on the DNA. TRBV21-1 is reported as a pseudogene. This CDR3 comprises 17 residues. The CDR3 here is CASSIGTAGGNQETQYF. For the CDR3, the DNA is TGTGCCAGCAGCATCGGGACGGCGGGAGGGAATCAAGAGACCCAGTACTTC.

The chain uses TRBV27 and TRBJ2-7, with 9 bases matching TRBD2. J gave up 6 bases and V 2 bases, and 5 bases lay outside the gene matches. The CDR3 covers 14 residues. Germline CDR1 and CDR2: MNHEY and SMNVEV (reference sequence). The CDR3 bases are TGTGCCAGCAGTTTAGGGGGACTAGCACTCGAGCAGTACTTC. It translates to CASSLGGLALEQYF.

The chain joins TRBV25-1 to TRBJ2-1; TRBD1 aligns across 10 bases. This CDR3 is built from 17 residues. With 5 bases clipped from V and 7 bases from J, the junction kept 14 bases outside the gene matches. Germline V CDR1 and CDR2: MGHDK, SYGVNS. CDR3 residues: CASSFKVPGQGTNEQFF. CDR3 bases: TGTGCCAGCAGTTTTAAAGTCCCGGGACAGGGGACGAATGAGCAGTTCTTC. Drawing the rest from reference TRBV25-1 and TRBJ2-1, the complete variable domain is EADIYQTPRYLVIGTGKKITLECSQTMGHDKMYWYQQDPGMELHLIHYSYGVNSTEKGDLSSESTVSRIRTEHFPLTLESARPSHTSQYLCASSFKVPGQGTNEQFFGPGTRLTVL.

The chain carries TRBV7-9 and TRBJ2-2; D not certain. This CDR3 region has 13 residues. CDR1 and CDR2 from the germline V gene are SEHNR and FQNEAQ (reference sequence). Between the trimmed V and J ends, which lost 3 bases and 7 bases, there was a span of 9 bases. CDR3 loop: CASSFLEDGELFF. The CDR3 bases are TGTGCCAGCAGCTTTCTAGAGGACGGGGAGCTGTTTTTT. Based on the CDR3 plus reference TRBV7-9 and TRBJ2-2, the full variable domain is DTGVSQNPRHKITKRGQNVTFRCDPISEHNRLYWYRQTLGQGPEFLTYFQNEAQLEKSRLLSDRFSAERPKGSFSTLEIQRTEQGDSAMYLCASSFLEDGELFFGEGSRLTVL.

This chain links TRBV9 with TRBJ2-5, with D maybe TRBD1 (6 bases). V lost 6 bases, J lost 10 bases, and 22 bases lay in between. The V gene's germline CDR1 is SGDLS and CDR2 YYNGEE. This CDR3 comprises 14 residues. CDR3 bases: TGTGCCAGCACCCGACAGGCCGTACCAAGAGACCAGTACTTC. Amino acids: CASTRQAVPRDQYF.

The chain is built from TRBV6-1 and TRBJ2-6; TRBD1 aligns across 8 bases. Germline CDR1 is MNHNS and CDR2 is SASEGT. J gave up 0 bases and V 2 bases, and 6 bases lay outside the gene matches. CDR3 size: 18 residues. The CDR3 sequence: CASSEPGQVISGANVLTF. The CDR3 DNA sequence: TGTGCCAGCAGTGAACCGGGACAGGTAATCTCTGGGGCCAACGTCCTGACTTTC.

V and J are TRBV18 and TRBJ2-1; perhaps TRBD1 as D (6 bases). Germline V lookup: CDR1 KGHSH, CDR2 LQKENI. The germline V and J ends were trimmed by 3 bases and 5 bases, with 11 bases remaining between them. The CDR3 extends over 14 amino acids. The CDR3 nucleotides read TGTGCCAGCTCACCTGGGACACGCGACAATGAGCAGTTCTTC. This translates into CASSPGTRDNEQFF.

The CDR3 protein is CASSEGRTGANYGYTF. The DNA of the CDR3 is TGTGCCAGCAGTGAAGGGAGGACAGGGGCTAACTATGGCTACACCTTC. The chain employs TRBV2 and TRBJ1-2, with 9 nucleotides matching TRBD1. With 1 base clipped from V and 0 bases from J, the junction kept 3 bases outside the gene matches. The CDR3 is 16 residues long. Per germline, CDR1 SNHLY and CDR2 FYNNEI.

The chain links TRBV11-2 to TRBJ2-5; 9 bases match TRBD2. Germline CDR1 and CDR2: SGHAT and FQNNGV. The CDR3 sequence is 16 residues long. Germline trimming cut 1 base from V and 2 bases from J; bases unmatched to any gene: 5. This CDR3 is CASSLGLTSGQETQYF. CDR3 sequence (DNA): TGTGCCAGCAGCTTAGGCCTGACTAGCGGACAAGAGACCCAGTACTTC.

The CDR3 region is CASSWDTLAKNIQYF. CDR3 in DNA: TGTGCCAGCAGTTGGGACACACTAGCCAAAAACATTCAGTACTTC. V is TRBV28 and J is TRBJ2-4, with D perhaps TRBD1 (6 bases). This CDR3 has 15 residues. Germline V gene data show CDR1 as MDHEN and CDR2 as SYDVKM. Trimming cost V 4 bases and J 0 bases, with 10 bases left between them.

The chain links TRBV27 to TRBJ2-1, with a tentative D call TRBD2 (5 bases). The CDR3 loop spans 15 amino acids. Germline values: CDR1 MNHEY, CDR2 SMNVEV (reference sequence). Trimming took 6 bases from V and 0 from J, leaving 12 bases between them. The CDR3 here is CASSPADSSYNEQFF. CDR3 coding DNA: TGTGCCAGCAGCCCAGCGGACTCCTCCTACAATGAGCAGTTCTTC.

The chain combines TRBV29-1 with TRBJ2-7, with 7 bases identical to TRBD1. The V and J ends lost 4 bases and 6 bases, in that order; junction bases with no gene match: 3. Germline CDR1 SQVTM, CDR2 ANQGSEA. CDR3 length: 11 amino acids. CDR3 loop: CSVGTGGEQYV. CDR3 coding DNA: TGCAGCGTTGGGACAGGCGGCGAGCAGTACGTC.

This clone has only one observation. This rearrangement joins TRBV13 to TRBJ2-5, with D perhaps matching TRBD1 or TRBD2 (6 bases each). CDR1 and CDR2 from the germline V gene are PRHDT and FYEKMQ (reference sequence). V was trimmed by 4 bases and J by 2 bases, leaving 11 bases between them. The CDR3 runs to 14 residues. This CDR3 is CASSSRDTQETQYF. The CDR3 DNA follows: TGTGCCAGCAGCTCGCGGGACACACAAGAGACCCAGTACTTC.

The chain has TRBV9 and TRBJ2-3, with TRBD2 as a possible D gene (7 bases). This CDR3 is built from 16 residues. V lost 0 bases and J 2 bases, leaving 13 bases between the germline ends. The V gene's germline CDR1 is SGDLS and CDR2 YYNGEE. The CDR3 loop reads CASSVDGGRPTDTQYF. The DNA of the CDR3 is TGTGCCAGCAGCGTAGACGGGGGGCGCCCCACAGATACGCAGTATTTT. The complete variable domain, with remaining parts taken from reference TRBV9 and TRBJ2-3, reads DSGVTQTPKHLITATGQRVTLRCSPRSGDLSVYWYQQSLDQGLQFLIQYYNGEERAKGNILERFSAQQFPDLHSELNLSSLELGDSALYFCASSVDGGRPTDTQYFGPGTRLTVL.